The 16 T cell receptor beta chains reported below all come from one sample, sequenced in a study of response to subunit inactivated influenza vaccine. MiXCR, applied by TCRdb to the RT-PCR reads, yields one record per CDR3 protein. The sample contains some 500,000 distinct CDR3 sequences, roughly 13% of which appear only once. Specimen: PBMCs from blood, collected about 40 days after vaccination. The receptors come from a man aged 50 to 60 who received an inactivated influenza vaccine.

This chain connects TRBV7-8 to TRBJ1-5, with D possibly being TRBD1 (6 bases). V lost 1 base to trimming and J lost 6 bases, with 7 bases between them. There are 13 residues in the CDR3. Germline V CDR1 and CDR2: SGHVS, FQNEAQ. CDR3 residues: CASSLVRGQPQHF. The CDR3 nucleotides are TGTGCCAGCAGCTTAGTCAGGGGTCAGCCCCAGCATTTT.

Ten or more counts support this clonotype. The rearrangement links TRBV5-1 to TRBJ2-7, with D perhaps TRBD2 (6 bases). The CDR3 is 14 residues long. The ends were cut back, 3 bases at V and 9 bases at J, with 19 bases in the middle. In germline, CDR1 is SGHRS, CDR2 YFSETQ. The CDR3, as DNA: TGCGCCAGCAGCTCGACTAGTAGTGCCCCAGTGCAGTACTTC. It codes for CASSSTSSAPVQYF.

V usage is TRBV18 and J usage is TRBJ2-7; D gene ambiguous. V was pared by 3 bases and J by 3 bases, with 9 bases between. The germline gives CDR1 KGHSH, CDR2 LQKENI. The CDR3 extends over 13 amino acids. This CDR3 is CASSPGFLYEQYF. The CDR3 DNA reads as TGTGCCAGCTCACCGGGATTCCTCTACGAGCAGTACTTC.

In its sample, this clonotype was seen a few times. The gene calls are TRBV5-1 and TRBJ2-5, with 8 bases lining up with TRBD2. CDR3 length equals 14 residues. Germline V gene lookup returns CDR1 SGHRS and CDR2 YFSETQ. V dropped 2 bases and J dropped 5; count of bases not matched to a gene: 5. Here the CDR3 reads CASSLGLAPETQYF. CDR3 nucleotides: TGCGCCAGCAGCTTAGGACTAGCCCCGGAGACCCAGTACTTC.

This clonotype was seen a handful of times. The V call is TRBV29-1, the J call TRBJ2-1; 10 nucleotides agree with TRBD2. CDR1 is SQVTM, CDR2 ANQGSEA, per germline. The CDR3 is made up of 13 amino acids. J gave up 9 bases and V 7 bases, and 9 bases lay outside the gene matches. CDR3 sequence reads: CSALAGDFGEQFF. The CDR3 DNA reads TGCAGCGCTCTAGCGGGGGACTTCGGTGAGCAGTTCTTC.

The chain joins TRBV6-5 to TRBJ1-6; a weak D match, TRBD1 (5 bases). Trimming removed 2 bases at V and 11 bases at J, with 13 bases between. The CDR3 covers 14 residues. CDR1 is MNHEY, CDR2 SVGAGI, per germline. The CDR3 DNA follows: TGTGCCAGCAGTTACGGGGGGTCTTTTACACCCCTCCACTTT. Its protein is CASSYGGSFTPLHF.

This clonotype has just a few counts. The rearrangement joins TRBV2 to TRBJ2-2; D is tentatively TRBD1 or TRBD2 (5 bases each). Trimming took 3 bases from V and 6 from J, leaving 17 bases between them. The CDR3 is 16 amino acids. Germline V gives CDR1 SNHLY, CDR2 FYNNEI. The CDR3 protein is CASSDVQSGDAGELFF. The CDR3, as DNA: TGTGCCAGCAGTGATGTTCAGTCTGGGGACGCCGGGGAGCTGTTTTTT.

The sample holds a few counts of this clonotype. The CDR3 DNA reads TGTGCCAGCAGTTACCCCAGGGAGGGGGGATCGACCGAGCAGTACTTC. It codes for CASSYPREGGSTEQYF. The chain couples TRBV6-5 to TRBJ2-7; possibly TRBD2 for D (7 bases). This CDR3 spans 16 amino acids. Trimming took off 2 bases at V and 6 bases at J, with 20 bases between the two ends. Germline CDR1 reads MNHEY; CDR2 reads SVGAGI.

This clonotype appeared a single time. The J gene is TRBJ2-7, the V gene TRBV2; D call uncertain. Per germline, CDR1 SNHLY and CDR2 FYNNEI. The V gene lost 8 bases and the J gene lost 3 bases, with 8 bases spanning the gap. The CDR3 sequence is 11 residues long. The CDR3 protein is CASRNFYEQYF. DNA for the CDR3: TGTGCCAGCCGCAATTTCTACGAGCAGTACTTC.

V usage is TRBV4-1 and J usage is TRBJ1-3; possibly TRBD1 for D (6 bases). The CDR3 length is 16 residues. The ends were cut back, 4 bases at V and 2 bases at J, with 15 bases in the middle. The germline CDR1 and CDR2 sequences are MGHRA and YSYEKL. CDR3 DNA sequence: TGCGCCAGCAGCCTAAATACAGGGAGGACTGGAAACACCATATATTTT. Protein product: CASSLNTGRTGNTIYF.

This clonotype showed up just a few times. The chain employs TRBV12-3 or TRBV12-4 and TRBJ2-7; possible D gene TRBD2, 6 bases. The CDR3 spans 14 residues. V was clipped by 7 bases and J by 3 bases, with 16 bases between them. For the CDR3, the DNA is TGTGCCAGCACTCCCCGGGAGACCCACTACGAGCAGTACTTC. It yields the protein CASTPRETHYEQYF.

V and J are TRBV20-1 and TRBJ1-5; D gene unclear. The V gene lost 6 bases and the J gene lost 6 bases, with 9 bases spanning the gap. The germline V gene has CDR1 DFQATT and CDR2 SNEGSKA (reference sequence). The CDR3 contains 11 residues. DNA for the CDR3: TGCAGTGCCCTCGGAACTCAGCCCCAGCATTTT. This codes for CSALGTQPQHF.

The V gene is TRBV28, the J gene TRBJ2-7; D is uncertain. The germline V gene has CDR1 MDHEN and CDR2 SYDVKM. V was pared by 7 bases and J by 4 bases, with 23 bases between. This CDR3 has 16 amino acids. This chain's CDR3 is CASTRGGPQAPYEQYF. CDR3 in DNA: TGTGCCAGCACTCGAGGTGGCCCTCAAGCTCCATACGAGCAGTACTTC.

The CDR3 nucleotides read TGTGCCAGCACCCCAACCTACAATGAGCAGTTCTTC. Protein product: CASTPTYNEQFF. This chain joins TRBV7-2 and TRBJ2-1, with D hard to call. With 7 bases removed from V and 2 bases from J, the gap between germline ends came to 6 bases. Germline CDR1 reads SGHTA; CDR2 reads FQGNSA. This CDR3 region has 12 residues. Full variable domain (remainder filled in from reference TRBV7-2 and TRBJ2-1): GAGVSQSPSNKVTEKGKDVELRCDPISGHTALYWYRQSLGQGLEFLIYFQGNSAPDKSGLPSDRFSAERTGGSVSTLTIQRTQQEDSAVYLCASTPTYNEQFFGPGTRLTVL.

This clonotype was found a few times. CDR3 region: CASSLVGLADRDEQFF. DNA of the CDR3: TGTGCCAGCAGCTTAGTCGGCCTAGCGGATCGGGATGAGCAGTTCTTC. The gene calls are TRBV7-2 and TRBJ2-1, with 7 bases lining up with TRBD2. The CDR3 loop spans 16 amino acids. Per germline, CDR1 SGHTA and CDR2 FQGNSA. The trim removed 1 base at V and 8 bases at J, leaving 11 bases unmatched.

The rearrangement joins TRBV6-1 to TRBJ2-7; 10 positions match TRBD1. After removal of 6 bases from V and 0 bases from J, the junction contained 8 bases not matched to a gene. Germline CDR1 and CDR2: MNHNS and SASEGT. The CDR3 has 16 residues. The CDR3 is CASREPGQGPSYEQYF. The CDR3 bases are TGTGCCAGCAGGGAACCGGGACAGGGGCCCTCCTACGAGCAGTACTTC.